The subject of this entry is one T cell receptor (beta chain). This entry belongs to a study of cytomegalovirus exposure and HLA in healthy donors. This CDR3 comprises 23 residues. V lost 0 bases, J lost 0 bases, and 16 bases stayed unmatched. Amplification used 60 Vbeta primers and 13 Jbeta primers. Profiled with immunoSEQ multiplex PCR; TCRdb holds only in-frame clones, not every one. In all, the sample yields about 130,000 clones. The TCR sequence derives from a woman aged 40 to 55 in good health and CMV-seropositive. Sample: PBMCs. V usage is TRBV23-1 and J usage is TRBJ2-4; 14 positions match TRBD2. TRBV23-1 is recorded as an ORF, its role being uncertain. This CDR3 reads CASSQSLTSGRVSPMRAKNIQYF. CDR3 nucleotide sequence: TGCGCCAGCAGTCAATCCCTGACTAGCGGGAGGGTCTCCCCAATGCGAGCCAAAAACATTCAGTACTTC.